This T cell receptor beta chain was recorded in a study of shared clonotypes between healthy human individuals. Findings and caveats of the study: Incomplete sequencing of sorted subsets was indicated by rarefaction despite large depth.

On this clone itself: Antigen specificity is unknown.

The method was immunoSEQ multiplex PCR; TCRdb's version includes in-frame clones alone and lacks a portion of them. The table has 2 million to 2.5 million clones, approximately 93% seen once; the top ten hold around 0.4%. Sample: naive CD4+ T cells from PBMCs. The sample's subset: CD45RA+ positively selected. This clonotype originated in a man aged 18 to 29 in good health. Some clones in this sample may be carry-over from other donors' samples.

CDR3 DNA: TGTGCCAGCAGCGTAGTGGGGACTAGCGGGAGTGTTGGGAACACCGGGGAGCTGTTTTTT. It codes for CASSVVGTSGSVGNTGELFF. V gene TRBV9 combines with J gene TRBJ2-2; TRBD2 matches 14 bases. This CDR3 region has 20 residues. The V gene's germline CDR1 is SGDLS and CDR2 YYNGEE. Trimming cost V 0 bases and J 1 base; bases outside gene matches: 8.